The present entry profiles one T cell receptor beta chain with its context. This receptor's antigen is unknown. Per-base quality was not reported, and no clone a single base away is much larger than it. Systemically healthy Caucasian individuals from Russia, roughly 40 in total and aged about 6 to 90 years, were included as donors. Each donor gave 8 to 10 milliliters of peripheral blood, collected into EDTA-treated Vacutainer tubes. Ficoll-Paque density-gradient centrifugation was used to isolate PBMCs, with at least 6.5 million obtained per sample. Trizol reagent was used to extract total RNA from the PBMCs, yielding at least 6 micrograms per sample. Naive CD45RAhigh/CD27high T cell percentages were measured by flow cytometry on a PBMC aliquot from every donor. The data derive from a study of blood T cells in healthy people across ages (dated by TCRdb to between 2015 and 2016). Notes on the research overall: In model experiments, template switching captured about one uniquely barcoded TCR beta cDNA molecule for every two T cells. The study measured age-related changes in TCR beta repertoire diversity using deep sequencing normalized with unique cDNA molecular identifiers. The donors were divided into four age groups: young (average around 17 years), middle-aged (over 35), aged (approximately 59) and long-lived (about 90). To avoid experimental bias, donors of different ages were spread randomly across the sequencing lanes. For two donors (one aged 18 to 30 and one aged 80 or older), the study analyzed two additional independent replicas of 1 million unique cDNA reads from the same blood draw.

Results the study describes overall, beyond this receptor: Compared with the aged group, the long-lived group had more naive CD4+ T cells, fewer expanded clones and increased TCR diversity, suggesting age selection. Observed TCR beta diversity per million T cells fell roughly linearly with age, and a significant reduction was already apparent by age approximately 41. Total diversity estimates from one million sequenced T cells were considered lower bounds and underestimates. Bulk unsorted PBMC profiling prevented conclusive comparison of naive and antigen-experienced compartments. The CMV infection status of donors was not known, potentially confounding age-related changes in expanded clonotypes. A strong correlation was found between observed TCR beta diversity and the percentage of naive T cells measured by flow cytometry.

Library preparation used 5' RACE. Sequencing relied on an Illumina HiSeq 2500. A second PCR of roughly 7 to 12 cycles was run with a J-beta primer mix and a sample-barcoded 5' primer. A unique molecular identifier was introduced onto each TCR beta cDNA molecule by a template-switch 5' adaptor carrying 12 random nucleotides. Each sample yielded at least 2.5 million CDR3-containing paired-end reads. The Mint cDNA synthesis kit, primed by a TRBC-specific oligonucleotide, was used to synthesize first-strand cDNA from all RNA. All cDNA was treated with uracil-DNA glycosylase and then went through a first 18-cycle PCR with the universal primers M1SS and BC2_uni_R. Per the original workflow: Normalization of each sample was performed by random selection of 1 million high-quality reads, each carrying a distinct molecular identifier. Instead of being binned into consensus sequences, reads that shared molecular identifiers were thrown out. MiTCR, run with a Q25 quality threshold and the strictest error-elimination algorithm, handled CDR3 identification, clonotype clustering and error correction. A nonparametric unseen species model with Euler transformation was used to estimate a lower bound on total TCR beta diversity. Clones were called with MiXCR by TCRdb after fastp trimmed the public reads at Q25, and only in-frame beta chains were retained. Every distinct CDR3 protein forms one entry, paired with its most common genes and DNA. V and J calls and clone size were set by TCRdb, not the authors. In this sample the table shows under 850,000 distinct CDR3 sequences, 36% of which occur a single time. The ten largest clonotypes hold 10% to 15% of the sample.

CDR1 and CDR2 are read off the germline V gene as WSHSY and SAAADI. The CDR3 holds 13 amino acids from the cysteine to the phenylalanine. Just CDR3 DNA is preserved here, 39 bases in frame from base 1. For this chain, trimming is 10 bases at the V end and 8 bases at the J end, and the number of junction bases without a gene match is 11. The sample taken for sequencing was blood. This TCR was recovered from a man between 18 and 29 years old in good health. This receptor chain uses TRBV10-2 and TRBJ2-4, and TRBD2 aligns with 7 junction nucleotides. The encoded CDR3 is CANERWGGYIQYF. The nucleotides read TGCGCCAACGAGAGGTGGGGGGGTTACATTCAGTACTTC.